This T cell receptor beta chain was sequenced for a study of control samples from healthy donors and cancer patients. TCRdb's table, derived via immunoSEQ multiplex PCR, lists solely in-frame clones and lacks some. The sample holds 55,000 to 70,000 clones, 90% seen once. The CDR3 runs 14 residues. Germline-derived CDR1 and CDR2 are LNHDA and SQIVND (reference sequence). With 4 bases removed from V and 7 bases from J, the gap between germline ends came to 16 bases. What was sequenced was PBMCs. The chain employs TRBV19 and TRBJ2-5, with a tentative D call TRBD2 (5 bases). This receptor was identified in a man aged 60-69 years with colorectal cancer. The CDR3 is CASSTEIAGRTQYF. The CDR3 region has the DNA TGTGCCAGTAGTACCGAAATTGCGGGCCGGACCCAGTACTTC.